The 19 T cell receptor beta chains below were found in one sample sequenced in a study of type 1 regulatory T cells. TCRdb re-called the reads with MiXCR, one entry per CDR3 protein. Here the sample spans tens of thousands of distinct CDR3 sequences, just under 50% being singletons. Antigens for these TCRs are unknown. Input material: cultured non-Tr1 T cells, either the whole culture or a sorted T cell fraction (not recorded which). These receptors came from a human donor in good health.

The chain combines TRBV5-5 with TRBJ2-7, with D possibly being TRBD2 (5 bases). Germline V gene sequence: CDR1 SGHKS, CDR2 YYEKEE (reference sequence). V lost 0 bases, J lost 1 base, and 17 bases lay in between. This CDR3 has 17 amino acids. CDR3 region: CASSLAGVSLGSYEQYF. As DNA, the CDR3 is TGTGCCAGCAGCTTGGCCGGGGTGAGTCTGGGGTCCTACGAGCAGTACTTC.

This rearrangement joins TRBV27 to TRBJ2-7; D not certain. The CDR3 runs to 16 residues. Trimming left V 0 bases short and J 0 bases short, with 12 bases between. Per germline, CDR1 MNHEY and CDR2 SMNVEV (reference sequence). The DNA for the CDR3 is TGTGCCAGCAGTTTATCCGGTGCGGCGAGCTCCTACGAGCAGTACTTC. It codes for CASSLSGAASSYEQYF.

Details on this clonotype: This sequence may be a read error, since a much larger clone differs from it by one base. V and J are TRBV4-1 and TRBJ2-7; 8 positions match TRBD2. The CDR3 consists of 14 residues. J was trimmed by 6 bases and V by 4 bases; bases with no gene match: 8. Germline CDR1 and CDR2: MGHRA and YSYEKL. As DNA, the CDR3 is TGCGCCAGCAGCCGAGTCGGGACTAGTGGCGAGCAGTACTTC. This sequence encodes CASSRVGTSGEQYF.

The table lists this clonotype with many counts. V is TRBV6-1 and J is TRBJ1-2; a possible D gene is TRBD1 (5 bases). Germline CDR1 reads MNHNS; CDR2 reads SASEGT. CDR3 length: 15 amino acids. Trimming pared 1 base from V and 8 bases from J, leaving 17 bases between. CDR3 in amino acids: CASSEESGGYRGYTF. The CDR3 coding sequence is TGTGCCAGCAGTGAAGAGAGTGGGGGTTATCGCGGCTACACCTTC.

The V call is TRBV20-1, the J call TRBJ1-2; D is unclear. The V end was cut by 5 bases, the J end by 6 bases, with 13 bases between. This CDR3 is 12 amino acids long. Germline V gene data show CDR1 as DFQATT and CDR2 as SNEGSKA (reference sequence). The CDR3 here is CSAQSLSDGYTF. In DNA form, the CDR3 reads TGCAGTGCTCAAAGTCTCAGCGATGGCTACACCTTC.

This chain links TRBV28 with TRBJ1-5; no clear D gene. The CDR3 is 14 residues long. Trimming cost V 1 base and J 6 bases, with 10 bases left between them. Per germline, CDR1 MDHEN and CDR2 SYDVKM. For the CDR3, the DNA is TGTGCCAGCAGTTTATTAGCAGGAGGTCAGCCCCAGCATTTT. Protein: CASSLLAGGQPQHF.

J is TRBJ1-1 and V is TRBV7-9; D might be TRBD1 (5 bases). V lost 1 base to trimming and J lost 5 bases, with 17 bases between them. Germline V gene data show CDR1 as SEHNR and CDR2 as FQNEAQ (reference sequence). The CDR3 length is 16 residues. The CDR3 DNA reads TGTGCCAGCAGCTTAGGGAGCGGGGGAGCCGGGACTGAAGCTTTCTTT. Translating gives CASSLGSGGAGTEAFF.

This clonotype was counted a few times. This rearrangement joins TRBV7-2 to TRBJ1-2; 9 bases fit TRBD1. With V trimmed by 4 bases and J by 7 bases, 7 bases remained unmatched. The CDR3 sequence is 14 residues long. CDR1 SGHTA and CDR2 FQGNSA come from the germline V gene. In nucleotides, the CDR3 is TGTGCCAGCAGCTCTCGACAGGGGGTATTTGGCTACACCTTC. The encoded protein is CASSSRQGVFGYTF.

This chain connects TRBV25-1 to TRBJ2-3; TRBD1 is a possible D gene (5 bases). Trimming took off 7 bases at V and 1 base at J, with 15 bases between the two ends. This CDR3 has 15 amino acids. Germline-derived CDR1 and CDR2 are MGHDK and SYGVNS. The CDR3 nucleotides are TGTGCCAGCACCCCTAGGGGCGCCCGCACAGATACGCAGTATTTT. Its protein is CASTPRGARTDTQYF.

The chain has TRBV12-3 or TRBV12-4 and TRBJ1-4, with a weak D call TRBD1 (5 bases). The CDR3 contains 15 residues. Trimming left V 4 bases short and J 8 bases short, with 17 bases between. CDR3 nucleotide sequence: TGTGCCAGCAGTTCCCCTTTTACGGGGGAAGAAAAACTGTTTTTT. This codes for CASSSPFTGEEKLFF.

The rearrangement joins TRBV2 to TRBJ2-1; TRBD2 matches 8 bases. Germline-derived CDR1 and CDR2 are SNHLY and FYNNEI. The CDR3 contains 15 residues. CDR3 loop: CVTKESGGSYNEQFF. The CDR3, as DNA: TGTGTCACCAAGGAGAGCGGGGGATCCTACAATGAGCAGTTCTTC.

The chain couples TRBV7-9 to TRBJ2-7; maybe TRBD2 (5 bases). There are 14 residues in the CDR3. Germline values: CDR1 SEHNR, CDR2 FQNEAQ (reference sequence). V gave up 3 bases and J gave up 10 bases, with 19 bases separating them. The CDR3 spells CASSLSSGEREQYF. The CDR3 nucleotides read TGTGCCAGCAGCTTGAGTTCAGGAGAGAGGGAACAGTACTTC.

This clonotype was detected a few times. The CDR3 region is CASSYSFRRPLAGYTF. In nucleotides, the CDR3 is TGTGCCAGCAGTTACTCTTTCCGGCGGCCCCTCGCTGGCTACACCTTC. The J gene is TRBJ1-2, the V gene TRBV6-5; D uncertain. The CDR3 runs 16 residues. Germline V gives CDR1 MNHEY, CDR2 SVGAGI. V lost 0 bases and J 7 bases, leaving 18 bases between the germline ends.

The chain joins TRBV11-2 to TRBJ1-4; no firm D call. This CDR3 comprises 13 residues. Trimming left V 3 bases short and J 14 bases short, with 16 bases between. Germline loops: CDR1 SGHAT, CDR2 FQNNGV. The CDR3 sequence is CASSFNFQGNLFF. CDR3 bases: TGTGCCAGCAGCTTCAACTTTCAAGGGAACCTGTTTTTT.

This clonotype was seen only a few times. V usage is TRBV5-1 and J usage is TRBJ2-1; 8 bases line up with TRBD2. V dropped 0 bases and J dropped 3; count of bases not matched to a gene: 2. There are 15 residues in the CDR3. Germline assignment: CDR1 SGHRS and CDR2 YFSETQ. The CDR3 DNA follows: TGCGCCAGCAGCTTGGGCGGGGGGAACTACAATGAGCAGTTCTTC. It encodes CASSLGGGNYNEQFF.

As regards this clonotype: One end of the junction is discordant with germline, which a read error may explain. The CDR3 loop reads CASSEVGPNEQFF. The CDR3 DNA sequence: TGTGCCTCCAGTGAAGTCGGGCCCAATGAGCAGTTCTTC. The chain is built from TRBV24-1 and TRBJ2-1; D not certain. Per the germline V gene, CDR1 is KGHDR and CDR2 is SFDVKD. This CDR3 contains 13 residues.

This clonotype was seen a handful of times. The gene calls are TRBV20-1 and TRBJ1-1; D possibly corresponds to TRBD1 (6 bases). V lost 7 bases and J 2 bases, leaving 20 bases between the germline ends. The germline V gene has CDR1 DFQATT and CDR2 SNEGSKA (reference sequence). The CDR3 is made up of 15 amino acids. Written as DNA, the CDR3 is TGCAGTGGAGGGGGGGCCCTGCACACTAACACTGAAGCTTTCTTT. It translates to CSGGGALHTNTEAFF.

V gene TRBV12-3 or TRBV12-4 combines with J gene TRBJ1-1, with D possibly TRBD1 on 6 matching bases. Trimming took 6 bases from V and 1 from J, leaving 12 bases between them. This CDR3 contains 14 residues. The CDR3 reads CASSPGHSNTEAFF. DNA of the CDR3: TGTGCCAGCAGCCCGGGACACTCGAACACTGAAGCTTTCTTT.

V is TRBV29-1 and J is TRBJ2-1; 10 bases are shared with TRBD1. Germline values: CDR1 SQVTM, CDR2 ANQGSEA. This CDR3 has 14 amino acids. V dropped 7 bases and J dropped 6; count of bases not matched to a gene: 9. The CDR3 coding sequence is TGCAGCGCCCGCGGGACAGGGGCGTCCAATGAGCAGTTCTTC. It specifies CSARGTGASNEQFF.